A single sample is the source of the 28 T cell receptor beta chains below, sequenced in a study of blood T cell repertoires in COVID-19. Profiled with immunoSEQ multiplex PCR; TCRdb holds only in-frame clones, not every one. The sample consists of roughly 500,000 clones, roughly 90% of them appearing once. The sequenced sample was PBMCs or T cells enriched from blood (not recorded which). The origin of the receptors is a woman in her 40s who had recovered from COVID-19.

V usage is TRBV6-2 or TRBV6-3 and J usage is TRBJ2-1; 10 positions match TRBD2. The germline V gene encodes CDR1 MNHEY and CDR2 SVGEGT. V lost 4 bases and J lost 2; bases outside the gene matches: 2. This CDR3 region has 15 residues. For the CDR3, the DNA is TGTGCCAGCAGTTGGACTAGCGGTACCTACAATGAGCAGTTCTTC. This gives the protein CASSWTSGTYNEQFF.

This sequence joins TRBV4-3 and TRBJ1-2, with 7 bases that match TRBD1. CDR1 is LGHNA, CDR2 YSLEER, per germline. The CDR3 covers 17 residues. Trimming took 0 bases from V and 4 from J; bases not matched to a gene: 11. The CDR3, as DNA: TGCGCCAGCAGCCAAGACCTTCCGGGACAGAAAGGCTATGGCTACACCTTC. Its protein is CASSQDLPGQKGYGYTF.

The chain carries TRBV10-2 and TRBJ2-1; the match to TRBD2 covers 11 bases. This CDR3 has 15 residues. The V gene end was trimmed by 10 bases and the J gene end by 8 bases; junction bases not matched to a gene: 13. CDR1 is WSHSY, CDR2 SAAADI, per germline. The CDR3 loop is CATPGTSGPWDEQFF. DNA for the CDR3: TGCGCCACCCCAGGGACTAGCGGACCGTGGGATGAGCAGTTCTTC.

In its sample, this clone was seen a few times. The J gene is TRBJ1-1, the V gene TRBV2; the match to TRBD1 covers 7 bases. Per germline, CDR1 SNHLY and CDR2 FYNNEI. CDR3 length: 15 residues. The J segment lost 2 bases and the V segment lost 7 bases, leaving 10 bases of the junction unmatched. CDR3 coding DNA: TGTGCCAGCAAGGAACAGGGGCCCATTAACACTGAAGCTTTCTTT. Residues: CASKEQGPINTEAFF.

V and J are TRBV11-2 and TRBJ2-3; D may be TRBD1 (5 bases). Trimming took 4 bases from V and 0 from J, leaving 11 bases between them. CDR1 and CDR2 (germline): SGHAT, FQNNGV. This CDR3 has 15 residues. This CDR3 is CASSYDSPSTDTQYF. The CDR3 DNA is TGTGCCAGCAGCTATGACAGTCCTAGCACAGATACGCAGTATTTT.

The CDR3 loop reads CATSAVTGKAFF. DNA of the CDR3: TGTGCCACCAGTGCTGTGACAGGGAAAGCTTTCTTT. This chain joins TRBV24-1 and TRBJ1-1, with TRBD1 identical over 7 bases. Germline CDR1 reads KGHDR; CDR2 reads SFDVKD. The CDR3 is made up of 12 amino acids. V gave up 5 bases and J gave up 9 bases; unmatched junction bases: 5.

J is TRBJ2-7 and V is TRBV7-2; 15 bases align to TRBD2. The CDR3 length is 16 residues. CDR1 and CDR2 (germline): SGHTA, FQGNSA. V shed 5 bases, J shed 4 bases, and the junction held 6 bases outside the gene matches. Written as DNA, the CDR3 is TGTGCCAGCAGCAAAGGACTAGCGGGAGGGGTTTACGAGCAGTACTTC. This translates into CASSKGLAGGVYEQYF.

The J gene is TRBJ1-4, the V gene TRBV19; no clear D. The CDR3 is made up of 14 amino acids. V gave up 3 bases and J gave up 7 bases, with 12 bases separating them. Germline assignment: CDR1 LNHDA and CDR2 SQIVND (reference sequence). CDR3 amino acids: CASSIGTRGEKLFF. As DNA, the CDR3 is TGTGCCAGTAGTATCGGCACTAGAGGTGAAAAACTGTTTTTT.

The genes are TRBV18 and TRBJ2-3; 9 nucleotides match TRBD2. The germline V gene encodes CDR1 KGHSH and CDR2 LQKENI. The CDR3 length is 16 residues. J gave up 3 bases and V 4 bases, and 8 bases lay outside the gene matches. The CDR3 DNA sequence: TGTGCCAGCTCACTCACAGCGGGAGGTACGACAGATACGCAGTATTTT. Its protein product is CASSLTAGGTTDTQYF. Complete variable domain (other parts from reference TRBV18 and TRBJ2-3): NAGVMQNPRHLVRRRGQEARLRCSPMKGHSHVYWYRQLPEEGLKFMVYLQKENIIDESGMPKERFSAEFPKEGPSILRIQQVVRGDSAAYFCASSLTAGGTTDTQYFGPGTRLTVL.

In DNA, the CDR3 is TGTGCCTGGAGTGTACTTACTAGCGGGAGGGATGAGCAGTTCTTC. Translation: CAWSVLTSGRDEQFF. The chain is built from TRBV30 and TRBJ2-1, with 13 bases aligning to TRBD2. The germline CDR1 and CDR2 sequences are GTSNPN and SVGIG (reference sequence). V was clipped by 0 bases and J by 8 bases; unmatched bases: 4. This CDR3 has 15 residues.

The DNA of the CDR3 is TGTGCCAGCAGCGTCGGCGGGGGGGACAATGAGCAGTTCTTC. Translated: CASSVGGGDNEQFF. V usage is TRBV9 and J usage is TRBJ2-1; 9 bases line up with TRBD2. Germline CDR1 SGDLS, CDR2 YYNGEE. The CDR3 contains 14 residues. With 2 bases clipped from V and 5 bases from J, the junction kept 2 bases outside the gene matches. Based on the CDR3 plus reference TRBV9 and TRBJ2-1, the full variable domain is DSGVTQTPKHLITATGQRVTLRCSPRSGDLSVYWYQQSLDQGLQFLIQYYNGEERAKGNILERFSAQQFPDLHSELNLSSLELGDSALYFCASSVGGGDNEQFFGPGTRLTVL.

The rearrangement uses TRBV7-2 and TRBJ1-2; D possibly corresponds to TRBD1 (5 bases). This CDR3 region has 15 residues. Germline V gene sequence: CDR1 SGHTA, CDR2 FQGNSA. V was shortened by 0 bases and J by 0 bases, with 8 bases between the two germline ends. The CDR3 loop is CASSLATEPNYGYTF. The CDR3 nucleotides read TGTGCCAGCAGCTTAGCGACAGAACCTAACTATGGCTACACCTTC.

The CDR3 reads CASSLTWDTQPQHF. The CDR3 nucleotides read TGTGCCAGCAGCTTAACGTGGGACACTCAGCCCCAGCATTTT. The chain has TRBV7-8 and TRBJ1-5, with TRBD1 as a possible D gene (6 bases). V lost 2 bases and J 6 bases, leaving 11 bases between the germline ends. Per the germline V gene, CDR1 is SGHVS and CDR2 is FQNEAQ. CDR3 length: 14 amino acids.

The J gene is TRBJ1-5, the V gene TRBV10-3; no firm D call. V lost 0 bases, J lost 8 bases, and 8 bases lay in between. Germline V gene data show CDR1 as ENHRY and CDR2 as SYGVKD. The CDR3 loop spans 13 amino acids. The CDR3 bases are TGTGCCATCAGTGAGTCTACAATCAAGCCCCAGCATTTT. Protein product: CAISESTIKPQHF.

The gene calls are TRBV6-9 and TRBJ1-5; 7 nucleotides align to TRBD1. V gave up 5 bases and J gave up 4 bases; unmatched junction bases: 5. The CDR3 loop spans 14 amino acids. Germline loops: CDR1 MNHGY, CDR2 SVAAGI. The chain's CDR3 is CASSVDRANQPQHF. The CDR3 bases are TGTGCCAGCAGTGTTGACAGGGCTAATCAGCCCCAGCATTTT.

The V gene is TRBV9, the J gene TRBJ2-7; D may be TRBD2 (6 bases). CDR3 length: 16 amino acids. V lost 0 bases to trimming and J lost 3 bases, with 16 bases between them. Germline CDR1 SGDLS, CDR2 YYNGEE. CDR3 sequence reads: CASSVGGSGAHYEQYF. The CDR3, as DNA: TGTGCCAGCAGCGTAGGTGGTAGCGGAGCCCACTACGAGCAGTACTTC.

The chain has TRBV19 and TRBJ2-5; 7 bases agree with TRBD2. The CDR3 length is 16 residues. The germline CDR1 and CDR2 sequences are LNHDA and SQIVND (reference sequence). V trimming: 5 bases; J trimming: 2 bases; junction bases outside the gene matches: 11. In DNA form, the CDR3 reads TGTGCCAGTAGTGCCTGGGACGGGAGGCCTCAAGAGACCCAGTACTTC. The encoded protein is CASSAWDGRPQETQYF.

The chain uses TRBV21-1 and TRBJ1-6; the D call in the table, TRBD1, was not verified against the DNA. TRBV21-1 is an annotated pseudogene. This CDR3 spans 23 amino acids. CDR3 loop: CASSKDEPPREFRQSSYNSPLHF. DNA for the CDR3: TGTGCCAGCAGCAAAGACGAACCCCCCCGCGAGTTCAGGCAAAGCTCCTATAATTCACCCCTCCACTTT.

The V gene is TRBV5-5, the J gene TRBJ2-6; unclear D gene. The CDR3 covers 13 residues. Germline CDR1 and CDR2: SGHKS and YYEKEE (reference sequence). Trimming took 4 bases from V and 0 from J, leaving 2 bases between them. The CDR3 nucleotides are TGTGCCAGCAGCCTCTCTGGGGCCAACGTCCTGACTTTC. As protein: CASSLSGANVLTF.

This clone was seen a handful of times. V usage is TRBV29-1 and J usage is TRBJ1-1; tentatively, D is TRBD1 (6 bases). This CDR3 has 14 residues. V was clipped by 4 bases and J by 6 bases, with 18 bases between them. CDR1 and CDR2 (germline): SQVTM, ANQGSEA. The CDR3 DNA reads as TGCAGCGTTGTGGGGGCACACAGGGTCCCTGAAGCTTTCTTT. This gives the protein CSVVGAHRVPEAFF.

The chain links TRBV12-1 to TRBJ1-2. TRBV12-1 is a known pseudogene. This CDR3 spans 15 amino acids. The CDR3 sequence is CASSFFAASVGGYTF. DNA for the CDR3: TGTGCCAGCAGCTTTTTTGCGGCGAGCGTCGGGGGCTACACCTTC.

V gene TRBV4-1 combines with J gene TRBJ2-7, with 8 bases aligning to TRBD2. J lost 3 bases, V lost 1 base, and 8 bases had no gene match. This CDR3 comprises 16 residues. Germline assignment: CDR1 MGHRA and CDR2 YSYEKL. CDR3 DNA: TGCGCCAGCAGCCAAGGACCCGGGACTAGTAACTACGAGCAGTACTTC. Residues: CASSQGPGTSNYEQYF.

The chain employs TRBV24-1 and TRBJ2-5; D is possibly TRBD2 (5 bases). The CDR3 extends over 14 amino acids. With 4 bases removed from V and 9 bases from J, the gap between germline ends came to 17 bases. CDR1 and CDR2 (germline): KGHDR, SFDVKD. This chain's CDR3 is CATSELDGLEAQYF. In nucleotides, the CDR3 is TGTGCCACCAGTGAGTTGGACGGACTCGAGGCCCAGTACTTC.

In nucleotides, the CDR3 is TGTGCCAGCAGCCGCGTTGAGCATCCCCCCACAGATACGCAGTATTTT. It translates to CASSRVEHPPTDTQYF. The chain carries TRBV7-2 and TRBJ2-3; unclear D gene. CDR1 is SGHTA, CDR2 FQGNSA, per germline. The V end lost 5 bases, the J end lost 2 bases, and 17 bases lay between the germline ends. The CDR3 runs 16 residues. The entire variable domain, with the rest obtained from reference TRBV7-2 and TRBJ2-3, is as follows: GAGVSQSPSNKVTEKGKDVELRCDPISGHTALYWYRQSLGQGLEFLIYFQGNSAPDKSGLPSDRFSAERTGGSVSTLTIQRTQQEDSAVYLCASSRVEHPPTDTQYFGPGTRLTVL.

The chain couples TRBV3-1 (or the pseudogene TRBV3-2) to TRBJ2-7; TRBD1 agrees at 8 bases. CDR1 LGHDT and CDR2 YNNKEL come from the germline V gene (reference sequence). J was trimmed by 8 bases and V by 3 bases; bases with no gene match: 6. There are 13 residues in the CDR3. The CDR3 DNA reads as TGTGCCAGCAGCCACGGACAGGGTGTCAAGCAGTACTTC. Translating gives CASSHGQGVKQYF.

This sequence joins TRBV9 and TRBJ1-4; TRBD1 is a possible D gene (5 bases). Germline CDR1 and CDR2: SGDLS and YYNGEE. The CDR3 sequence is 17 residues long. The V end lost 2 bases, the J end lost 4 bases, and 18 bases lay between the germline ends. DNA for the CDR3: TGTGCCAGCAGCGTCTCTCCCACAGGCTGGAGTAATGAAAAACTGTTTTTT. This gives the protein CASSVSPTGWSNEKLFF. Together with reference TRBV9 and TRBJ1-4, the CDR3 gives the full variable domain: DSGVTQTPKHLITATGQRVTLRCSPRSGDLSVYWYQQSLDQGLQFLIQYYNGEERAKGNILERFSAQQFPDLHSELNLSSLELGDSALYFCASSVSPTGWSNEKLFFGSGTQLSVL.

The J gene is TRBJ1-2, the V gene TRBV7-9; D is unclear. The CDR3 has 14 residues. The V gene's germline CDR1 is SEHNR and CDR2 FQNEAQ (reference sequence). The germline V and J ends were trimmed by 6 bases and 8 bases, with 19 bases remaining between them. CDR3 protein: CASSIQKISFGYTF. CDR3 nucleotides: TGTGCCAGCAGTATACAGAAGATTTCCTTCGGCTACACCTTC.

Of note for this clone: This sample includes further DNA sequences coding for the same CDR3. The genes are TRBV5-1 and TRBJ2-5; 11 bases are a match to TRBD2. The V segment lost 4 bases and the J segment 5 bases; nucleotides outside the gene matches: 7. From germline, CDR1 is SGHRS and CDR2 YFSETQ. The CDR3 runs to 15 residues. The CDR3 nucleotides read TGCGCCAGCAGCGGATTAGCGGGAGGGCAGGAGACCCAGTACTTC. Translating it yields CASSGLAGGQETQYF.